Listed below are T cell receptor beta chains from one sample, sequenced in a study of cytomegalovirus exposure and HLA in healthy donors. Profiling relied on immunoSEQ multiplex PCR, and the TCRdb table lists in-frame clones only, not all of them. The sample comprises approximately 99,000 clones, approximately 95% of which are singletons, and roughly 0.7% rests with the top ten. The specimen was PBMCs. The receptors stem from a woman younger than 35 in good health and CMV-seronegative. CDR3s include the opening cysteine and the closing phenylalanine or tryptophan. The D gene is left open where the match is weak. Some rows mark clone size as missing; the rest say once, few, many or name a class of expanded clone.

clone_size,d_call,v_call,j_call,cdr3_aa
.,.,TRBV21-1,TRBJ1-1,CASSNRGPEAFF
.,.,TRBV10-3,TRBJ1-1,CAISEFAGDELGTEAFF
once,.,TRBV11-1,TRBJ2-3,CASSPVDRPTDTQYF
.,.,TRBV6-5,TRBJ2-1,CASSYTQARAYNEQFF
.,.,TRBV28,TRBJ1-2,CASSYISGTRGSRYTF
.,.,TRBV5-6,TRBJ2-1,CASRRTVSSYNEQFF
once,.,TRBV5-4,TRBJ2-2,CASSLGPGVGTGELFF
.,.,TRBV7-2,TRBJ1-3,CASSLVLEAGNTIYF
.,TRBD1,TRBV7-8,TRBJ1-2,CASSAHFRDGTDYGYTF
once,TRBD1,TRBV15,TRBJ1-1,CATSRDRGETEAFF
.,TRBD1,TRBV7-3,TRBJ2-2,CASSLKPPGQTNTGELFF
.,.,TRBV6-5,TRBJ1-1,CASCRGTEAFF
.,TRBD1,TRBV4-2,TRBJ1-4,CASSPGGEKLFF
.,TRBD1,TRBV18,TRBJ1-2,CASSPIGRGQHYGYTF
.,.,TRBV4-1,TRBJ1-2,CASSQALELDGYTF
once,.,TRBV29-1,TRBJ1-2,CSARGTDYGYTF
.,TRBD1,TRBV7-2,TRBJ2-5,CASSLVTGWQETQYF
.,TRBD2,TRBV19,TRBJ2-5,CASSGGARETQYF
.,TRBD1,TRBV28,TRBJ2-1,CASTLVAPQGAEQFF
.,TRBD2,TRBV19,TRBJ2-7,CASSGITSGGSYEQYF
.,.,TRBV19,TRBJ2-5,CASSIADGTFETQYF
.,.,TRBV30,TRBJ2-7,CAWSPPSYEQYF
.,TRBD2,TRBV4-1,TRBJ2-7,CASSPGGTSYEQYF
.,TRBD1,TRBV19,TRBJ1-1,CASSIRGWTGSWAFF
many,.,TRBV28,TRBJ1-5,CASSLFSGNQPQHF
once,.,TRBV7-9,TRBJ2-5,CASSLRGSETQYF
once,.,TRBV11-2,TRBJ1-2,CASSSAGIGSQEGYTF
.,.,TRBV7-3,TRBJ2-2,CASSAKGSNTGELFF
.,TRBD1,TRBV28,TRBJ1-1,CASSFNRGGNTEAFF
.,TRBD1,TRBV25-1,TRBJ1-4,CASRRKSGQAPNEKLFF
.,TRBD2,TRBV11-2,TRBJ2-2,CASSWTSGGALTGELFF
.,.,TRBV4-1,TRBJ2-3,CASSQDQRAGLATDTQYF
.,.,TRBV18,TRBJ1-6,CASSPAARNSPLHF
.,.,TRBV20-1,TRBJ1-1,CSALRRVPFF
.,.,TRBV11-3,TRBJ2-7,CASSLYEQYF
.,.,TRBV13,TRBJ2-7,CASSTGAKGEYF
.,.,TRBV28,TRBJ1-2,CASSLIEAGYGYTF
once,TRBD1,TRBV23-1,TRBJ2-7,CASRGTEDSYEQYF
.,.,TRBV6-5,TRBJ2-7,CASSQTSADYEQYF
once,.,TRBV19,TRBJ1-6,CASSAPALRDSSPLHF
.,TRBD2,TRBV12-5,TRBJ2-3,CASGQSIAGSTPDTQYF
.,.,TRBV11-2,TRBJ2-3,CASSLGRISTDTQYF
.,.,TRBV19,TRBJ1-5,CASSPSNRQPQHF
few,.,TRBV5-6,TRBJ1-2,CASSFIISSTNYGYTF
once,TRBD1,TRBV29-1,TRBJ1-3,CSATGIFGNTIYF
.,TRBD1,TRBV28,TRBJ2-2,CASSPRTGTGELFF